This TCR beta chain was sequenced for a study of blood T cell repertoires in COVID-19 (dated by TCRdb to the early 2020s). About the investigation overall: Samples from collaborators originated in the United States, Italy and Spain and spanned both the acute and convalescent phases of COVID-19. Deeply sampled blood TCRbeta repertoires from subjects exposed to, actively infected with, or recovered from COVID-19 were included in the dataset. The repertoires were made available in a free public database intended to serve as a resource for research on the immune response to SARS-CoV-2. A de-identified subject ID, COVID-19 status, age in years and sex were almost always included in the sample metadata. The samples were drawn from the first 160 participants of the ongoing ImmuneRACE study and from 950 to 1,500 subjects provided by 6 global collaborators. Where available, HLA class I and class II types were taken from metadata supplied by the sample provider and were not determined by assay-based typing. The material from the prospective study consisted of cDNA or gDNA derived from T cells, B-cell-depleted T cells, or PBMCs.

The immunoSEQ Assay, a bias-controlled multiplex PCR, was used to amplify TCRbeta CDR3 regions from genomic DNA. The source study handled its data this way. The number of nucleated cells in each sample was estimated by amplification of reference gene primers within the assay. To quantify the absolute abundance of each unique TCRbeta CDR3 rearrangement, sequence reads were collapsed and filtered. For each sample, productive Simpson clonality was calculated as the square root of Simpson's diversity index over productive rearrangements. The table was pulled from immuneACCESS by TCRdb, which kept in-frame rearrangements only. Such tables lose some clones; where checked, under half of the loss comes from unresolved V genes, and the rest has no known cause. The DNA was the basis for D and trimming; V, J and clone size are from that table. The sample table records about 400,000 clones; 89% of these occur just once. The ten largest clones take up about 1.7% of the sample.

Enrolling through a virtual design, the prospective study's participants ranged in age from roughly 18 to 90 years and lived across roughly 23 United States geographic areas. Cohort assignment in the prospective study relied on participant-reported clinical history from a screening survey and a study questionnaire. For ImmuneRACE Cohort 3, a participant was defined as recovered based on two consecutive negative NP/OP PCR tests, clearance by a healthcare professional, or resolution of symptoms. In the prospective study, whole blood, serum and a nasopharyngeal or oropharyngeal swab were collected from each participant by mobile phlebotomists. Participants in the prospective study had the option to provide additional blood draws and questionnaires over an approximately two-month period. Prospective study blood samples were shipped either frozen or at room temperature before DNA extraction. Study-level results and caveats: The quantity of clinical and demographic metadata differed by source and by participant and was supplied without curation.

V loses 1 base at its end and J loses 5 bases; junction bases beyond the gene matches: 2. Including cysteine and phenylalanine, the CDR3 has 15 amino acids. CDR3 DNA is the only sequence kept; it has 45 bases, read in frame from the first base. CDR1 and CDR2, looked up from the germline V gene (reference sequence), are SEHNR and FQNEAQ. About this clone: Its antigen remains undetermined. No base quality information exists; no much larger clone differs at one position.

Sequencing input: PBMCs or T cells enriched from blood (not recorded which). The chain uses TRBV7-9 and TRBJ2-4; 10 junctional bases match TRBD1. The TCR originated in a woman younger than 45 who had recovered from COVID-19. The nucleotide sequence is given as TGTGCCAGCAGCTTAGTCGACAGGGGGCAAAACATTCAGTACTTC. This yields the protein CASSLVDRGQNIQYF.